Shown below are 25 T cell receptor beta chains from a single sample sequenced in a study of T cell repertoires in ileal Crohn's disease. Profiled with immunoSEQ multiplex PCR; TCRdb holds only in-frame clones, not every one. The sample has fewer than 4,500 clones; less than 80% are singletons. Time point of the sample: inflamed ileum from the surgical specimen. The sequenced material came from ileal tissue. The receptors were gathered from an adult with Crohn's disease.

This clone counts as large. The chain recombines TRBV19 with TRBJ1-5; possibly TRBD1 for D (6 bases). The CDR3 totals 12 residues. Trimming removed 5 bases from V and 11 bases from J, with 13 bases in between. Per germline, CDR1 LNHDA and CDR2 SQIVND (reference sequence). The CDR3 loop reads CASSEPRGSQHF. The CDR3 DNA follows: TGTGCCAGTAGTGAGCCCAGGGGTTCCCAGCATTTT.

The V call is TRBV30, the J call TRBJ2-1; 7 bases map to TRBD1. V dropped 3 bases and J dropped 6; count of bases not matched to a gene: 8. The CDR3 has 14 residues. Per the germline V gene, CDR1 is GTSNPN and CDR2 is SVGIG (reference sequence). The CDR3 region has the DNA TGTGCCTGGAGAAAGGGGGCGGCGGTCAATGAGCAGTTCTTC. It specifies CAWRKGAAVNEQFF.

The gene calls are TRBV2 and TRBJ2-2; 8 bases are shared with TRBD1. The CDR3 consists of 14 residues. Germline trimming cut 2 bases from V and 7 bases from J; bases unmatched to any gene: 3. CDR1 and CDR2 (germline): SNHLY, FYNNEI. The CDR3 is CASSEQGADGELFF. The CDR3 DNA sequence: TGTGCCAGCAGTGAACAGGGGGCTGACGGGGAGCTGTTTTTT.

This clone has a handful of counts. The chain has TRBV7-8 and TRBJ1-5; no clear D gene. This CDR3 is 13 amino acids long. Germline V gene sequence: CDR1 SGHVS, CDR2 FQNEAQ. V gave up 1 base and J gave up 3 bases, with 4 bases separating them. The CDR3 nucleotides read TGTGCCAGCAGCTTAGTTGTCAATCAGCCCCAGCATTTT. Its translation: CASSLVVNQPQHF.

The chain couples TRBV10-1 to TRBJ2-3; the D gene is possibly TRBD1 (5 bases). CDR1 and CDR2 (germline): WNHNN, SYGVQD (reference sequence). The V end lost 3 bases, the J end lost 9 bases, and 10 bases lay between the germline ends. The CDR3 length is 12 residues. The CDR3: CASSEAQATQYF. The DNA for the CDR3 is TGCGCCAGCAGTGAAGCACAGGCAACGCAGTATTTT.

The gene calls are TRBV29-1 and TRBJ1-1, with D unresolved. The CDR3 consists of 12 residues. Deletions cut 6 bases from V and 2 bases from J, with 10 bases between. CDR1 is SQVTM and CDR2 is ANQGSEA in the germline V gene. CDR3 protein: CSVKDLNTEAFF. In DNA, the CDR3 is TGCAGCGTCAAGGACCTTAACACTGAAGCTTTCTTT.

The chain carries TRBV10-1 and TRBJ2-7; 8 bases fit TRBD2. This CDR3 contains 13 residues. After removal of 5 bases from V and 2 bases from J, the junction contained 2 bases not matched to a gene. Germline V lookup: CDR1 WNHNN, CDR2 SYGVQD (reference sequence). In nucleotides, the CDR3 is TGCGCCAGCAGTAGTAGCGGGGCCTACGAGCAGTACTTC. Protein sequence: CASSSSGAYEQYF.

This chain uses TRBV6-1 with TRBJ2-3, with no clear D. The length of the CDR3 is 14 residues. Germline CDR1 and CDR2: MNHNS and SASEGT. V was clipped by 7 bases and J by 4 bases, with 15 bases between them. CDR3 bases: TGTGCCAGCAAGGATAGACACCGCGCAGATACGCAGTATTTT. Translating gives CASKDRHRADTQYF.

As for this clone: Other DNA sequences in this sample translate to the same CDR3. The chain uses TRBV5-6 and TRBJ2-6, with D unclear. The V gene lost 0 bases and the J gene lost 0 bases, with 4 bases spanning the gap. Per the germline V gene, CDR1 is SGHDT and CDR2 is YYEEEE. The CDR3 sequence is 15 residues long. Here the CDR3 DNA reads TGTGCCAGCAGCTTGGGCAACTCTGGGGCCAACGTCCTGACTTTC. It is translated as CASSLGNSGANVLTF.

The gene calls are TRBV15 and TRBJ1-1; TRBD1 aligns across 10 bases. The CDR3 runs to 16 residues. CDR1 and CDR2 (germline): LNHNV, YYDKDF (reference sequence). The V segment lost 5 bases and the J segment 5 bases; nucleotides outside the gene matches: 11. CDR3 coding DNA: TGTGCCACCAGCTCGCATGTGGGACAGGGGCGGACTGAAGCTTTCTTT. Residues: CATSSHVGQGRTEAFF.

The chain employs TRBV7-6 and TRBJ2-1; the D call may be TRBD1 or TRBD2 (6 bases each). Germline lookup yields CDR1 SGHVS and CDR2 FNYEAQ. The CDR3 has 16 amino acids. Trimming shortened V by 5 bases and J by 5 bases, and 19 bases separated the two germline ends. The CDR3 DNA reads TGTGCCAGCAGCCCCTCACAAGGGGGGCACAACAATGAGCAGTTCTTC. Amino acid sequence: CASSPSQGGHNNEQFF.

This clone was observed a few times. The chain carries TRBV15 and TRBJ2-7; 9 bases line up with TRBD1. The CDR3 has 17 amino acids. Germline lookup yields CDR1 LNHNV and CDR2 YYDKDF (reference sequence). The V segment lost 1 base and the J segment 6 bases; nucleotides outside the gene matches: 13. The CDR3 reads CATSRGLGGTGQSEQYF. For the CDR3, the DNA is TGTGCCACCAGCAGAGGCCTTGGGGGGACAGGGCAAAGCGAGCAGTACTTC.

This clone was recorded a few times. The chain carries TRBV28 and TRBJ1-5, with 8 bases matching TRBD1. V trimming: 3 bases; J trimming: 6 bases; junction bases outside the gene matches: 4. The germline CDR1 and CDR2 sequences are MDHEN and SYDVKM. This CDR3 is built from 14 residues. The CDR3 sequence is CASSLGRGLQPQHF. The CDR3 nucleotides read TGTGCCAGCAGTTTGGGCAGGGGGCTTCAGCCCCAGCATTTT. The whole variable domain, filled in from reference TRBV28 and TRBJ1-5, reads DVKVTQSSRYLVKRTGEKVFLECVQDMDHENMFWYRQDPGLGLRLIYFSYDVKMKEKGDIPEGYSVSREKKERFSLILESASTNQTSMYLCASSLGRGLQPQHFGDGTRLSIL.

This sequence joins TRBV19 and TRBJ2-7; 11 nucleotides align to TRBD1. This CDR3 has 14 residues. Unmatched junction bases numbered 4, after V lost 5 bases and J lost 4 bases. From germline, CDR1 is LNHDA and CDR2 SQIVND (reference sequence). CDR3 amino acids: CASSRTGGWYEQYF. The CDR3 bases are TGTGCCAGTAGTCGGACAGGGGGCTGGTACGAGCAGTACTTC.

The gene calls are TRBV7-7 and TRBJ2-6, with 11 bases matching TRBD1. CDR3 size: 16 residues. The trim removed 5 bases at V and 2 bases at J, leaving 2 bases unmatched. Germline V gene data show CDR1 as SSHAT and CDR2 as FNYEAQ (reference sequence). The CDR3, as DNA: TGTGCCAGCAGCGAGGGACAGGGGGCTGGGGCCAACGTCCTGACTTTC. Protein sequence: CASSEGQGAGANVLTF.

This clone was observed a single time. The chain has TRBV6-1 and TRBJ2-2, with TRBD1 matching 9 bases. CDR3 length: 15 residues. V dropped 6 bases and J dropped 3; count of bases not matched to a gene: 5. Per the germline V gene, CDR1 is MNHNS and CDR2 is SASEGT. CDR3 loop: CASRPGTGYTGELFF. Written as DNA, the CDR3 is TGTGCCAGCAGGCCCGGGACAGGGTACACCGGGGAGCTGTTTTTT.

The chain uses TRBV5-4 and TRBJ2-1; D uncertain. The germline gives CDR1 SGHNT, CDR2 YYREEE (reference sequence). The germline V and J ends were trimmed by 0 bases and 8 bases, with 6 bases remaining between them. CDR3 length equals 12 residues. DNA for the CDR3: TGTGCCAGCAGCTTGGATCACTATGAGCAGTTCTTC. Translating it yields CASSLDHYEQFF.

V and J are TRBV5-8 and TRBJ1-5; weak D call: TRBD1 (6 bases). This CDR3 is built from 15 residues. Germline V gene lookup returns CDR1 SGHTS and CDR2 YDEGEE. Trimming took 4 bases from V and 6 from J, leaving 17 bases between them. The CDR3 spells CASSGGQGFTQPQHF. The CDR3 nucleotides read TGTGCCAGCAGCGGGGGGCAGGGATTCACTCAGCCCCAGCATTTT.

This chain uses TRBV29-1 with TRBJ1-2; tentatively, D is TRBD1 (6 bases). This CDR3 has 14 residues. Trimming shortened V by 3 bases and J by 4 bases, and 15 bases separated the two germline ends. Germline V gives CDR1 SQVTM, CDR2 ANQGSEA. This chain's CDR3 is CSVERQGQGYGYTF. CDR3 DNA sequence: TGCAGCGTTGAGAGGCAGGGGCAGGGCTATGGCTACACCTTC.

The chain carries TRBV27 and TRBJ2-1; TRBD2 matches 10 bases. CDR3 length: 18 amino acids. Germline values: CDR1 MNHEY, CDR2 SMNVEV (reference sequence). V shed 5 bases and J 5 bases; nucleotides not matched to a gene: 15. The CDR3: CASSPRGLAGVLNNEQFF. CDR3 DNA sequence: TGTGCCAGCAGTCCGAGGGGGCTAGCGGGAGTGTTGAACAATGAGCAGTTCTTC.

There are a few counts of this clone. The CDR3 spells CASSPFGQLGSEAFF. The CDR3 coding sequence is TGTGCCAGCAGCCCCTTCGGACAGTTGGGGTCTGAAGCTTTCTTT. This rearrangement joins TRBV9 to TRBJ1-1, with D possibly matching TRBD1 (6 bases). The CDR3 contains 15 residues. The ends were cut back, 4 bases at V and 6 bases at J, with 19 bases in the middle. CDR1 is SGDLS and CDR2 is YYNGEE in the germline V gene.

This sequence joins TRBV9 and TRBJ1-2; D not resolved. This CDR3 is built from 17 residues. V lost 0 bases, J lost 2 bases, and 17 bases lay in between. The germline CDR1 and CDR2 sequences are SGDLS and YYNGEE. The CDR3 bases are TGTGCCAGCAGCGTAGGGGTCACGAGAGCTGTAAACTATGGCTACACCTTC. Residues: CASSVGVTRAVNYGYTF.

V is TRBV7-8 and J is TRBJ2-3; possibly TRBD2 for D (5 bases). Trimming took off 0 bases at V and 2 bases at J, with 18 bases between the two ends. Per the germline V gene, CDR1 is SGHVS and CDR2 is FQNEAQ. The CDR3 length is 18 residues. CDR3: CASSLARTGGPNTDTQYF. CDR3 nucleotide sequence: TGTGCCAGCAGCTTAGCGAGGACCGGCGGGCCCAACACAGATACGCAGTATTTT.

This clone was seen a handful of times. The J gene is TRBJ1-5, the V gene TRBV11-2; unclear D gene. The length of the CDR3 is 15 residues. Trimming removed 5 bases at V and 7 bases at J, with 18 bases between. The germline gives CDR1 SGHAT, CDR2 FQNNGV. The CDR3, as DNA: TGTGCCAGCAGCCCCACGGACTCCTACCTACAGCCCCAGCATTTT. It translates to CASSPTDSYLQPQHF.

The chain employs TRBV18 and TRBJ2-3; either TRBD1 or TRBD2 may fit D (5 bases each). CDR1 is KGHSH, CDR2 LQKENI, per germline. V lost 4 bases and J 5 bases, leaving 10 bases between the germline ends. The CDR3 has 13 amino acids. In DNA form, the CDR3 reads TGTGCCAGCTCACGTTCGGGGCAAGATACGCAGTATTTT. Translation: CASSRSGQDTQYF.